By share of the sample, the clone carrying this T cell receptor (beta chain) is medium-sized. The CDR3 length is 16 residues. Germline CDR1 is MGHRA and CDR2 is YSYEKL. J was trimmed by 5 bases and V by 1 base; bases with no gene match: 7. Clones were sequenced by immunoSEQ multiplex PCR, and TCRdb holds only the in-frame ones, with some missing. The sample has some 120,000 clones, around 95% seen once. This record belongs to a study of T cell changes during pregnancy in multiple sclerosis. The origin of this receptor is a female donor with multiple sclerosis, enrolled in a pregnancy study. The gene calls are TRBV4-1 and TRBJ1-5; 8 nucleotides match TRBD1. The starting material was peripheral blood, obtained after pregnancy. The DNA for the CDR3 is TGCGCCAGCAGCCAAGGCGGGACAGGTAGGGATCAGCCCCAGCATTTT. Amino acid sequence: CASSQGGTGRDQPQHF.